The text below deals with one T cell receptor beta chain. The target antigen is unknown. The junction and the germline gene differ at one end; a read error may be behind it. This sample was included in a study of cytomegalovirus exposure and HLA in healthy donors. Researchers ran the PCR with 60 Vbeta and 13 Jbeta primers. Sequencing was performed with immunoSEQ multiplex PCR; in TCRdb, only in-frame clones are kept and a portion is missing. The profile shows 100,000 to 150,000 clones, 76% of them singletons. The CDR3 totals 11 residues. Germline lookup yields CDR1 SQVTM and CDR2 ANQGSEA. Points from the study as a whole: About 150 TCR beta chains were listed as cytomegalovirus-associated.

The clonotype was recovered from a female donor in good health and CMV-seropositive. This chain joins TRBV29-1 and TRBJ2-7; 7 bases are a match to TRBD1. The sequenced sample was PBMCs. This CDR3 is CSVEDSGQSNF. The CDR3 coding sequence is TGCAGCGTTGAAGATTCGGGACAGTCCAACTTC.